The 10 T cell receptor beta chains below were found in one sample sequenced in a study of technical replicates of blood from a few donors. Profiled with immunoSEQ multiplex PCR; TCRdb holds only in-frame clones, not every one. The sample gives about 57,000 clones, approximately 92% of which show up once; under 5.5% is in the top ten. Specimen: PBMCs. The receptors stem from a human donor in good health. Some clones in this sample may be carry-over from other donors' samples.

The rearrangement uses TRBV11-2 and TRBJ1-2, with 8 bases matching TRBD1. CDR1 SGHAT and CDR2 FQNNGV come from the germline V gene. This CDR3 region has 13 residues. V lost 6 bases, J lost 8 bases, and 8 bases stayed unmatched. Here the CDR3 reads CASSPTGAGGYTF. The DNA for the CDR3 is TGTGCCAGCAGTCCGACAGGGGCAGGGGGCTACACCTTC.

The rearrangement uses TRBV2 and TRBJ2-7; 8 nucleotides line up with TRBD1. With 6 bases clipped from V and 2 bases from J, the junction kept 0 bases outside the gene matches. The germline V gene has CDR1 SNHLY and CDR2 FYNNEI. The CDR3 extends over 12 amino acids. The CDR3 nucleotides are TGTGCCAGCAGACAGGGGGCCTACGAGCAGTACTTC. Its translation is CASRQGAYEQYF.

This clone has just a few counts. This chain connects TRBV4-3 to TRBJ2-3; 11 bases line up with TRBD2. Germline values: CDR1 LGHNA, CDR2 YSLEER. The V gene end was trimmed by 1 base and the J gene end by 2 bases; junction bases not matched to a gene: 2. CDR3 length: 16 residues. In DNA, the CDR3 is TGCGCCAGCAGCCAAGTGACTAGCGGGACCACAGATACGCAGTATTTT. This gives the protein CASSQVTSGTTDTQYF.

There are a few counts of this clone. J is TRBJ2-7 and V is TRBV7-8, with 8 bases lining up with TRBD2. Germline V CDR1 and CDR2: SGHVS, FQNEAQ. The CDR3 is made up of 15 amino acids. The J segment lost 6 bases and the V segment lost 4 bases, leaving 11 bases of the junction unmatched. CDR3: CASSWSRAGAGEQYF. The CDR3 region has the DNA TGTGCCAGCAGCTGGTCTAGAGCGGGAGCAGGCGAGCAGTACTTC.

This chain links TRBV2 with TRBJ1-6; maybe TRBD1 (6 bases). CDR1 is SNHLY and CDR2 is FYNNEI in the germline V gene. V dropped 6 bases and J dropped 4 bases, with 10 bases sitting between them. There are 14 residues in the CDR3. CDR3 protein: CASSLQGYNSPLHF. The CDR3 region has the DNA TGTGCCAGCAGCCTACAGGGTTATAATTCACCCCTCCACTTT.

The chain is built from TRBV11-2 and TRBJ2-7; tentative D call: TRBD2 (6 bases). The CDR3 spans 14 residues. V lost 5 bases, J lost 0 bases, and 11 bases lay in between. Germline V gene data show CDR1 as SGHAT and CDR2 as FQNNGV. The CDR3 region is CASSPQRASYEQYF. The CDR3 region has the DNA TGTGCCAGCAGCCCCCAGCGGGCCTCCTACGAGCAGTACTTC.

The CDR3 nucleotides are TGTGCCAGCAGCTTAGCGGGAGGGCTCTACGAGCAGTACTTC. It is translated as CASSLAGGLYEQYF. This chain uses TRBV7-6 with TRBJ2-7; TRBD2 matches at 7 bases. The CDR3 is 14 residues long. The V segment lost 0 bases and the J segment 3 bases; nucleotides outside the gene matches: 2. Germline V gene data show CDR1 as SGHVS and CDR2 as FNYEAQ.

This chain connects TRBV7-9 to TRBJ2-2, with 15 bases that match TRBD2. Trimming removed 5 bases from V and 3 bases from J; junction bases left unmatched: 10. The germline V gene encodes CDR1 SEHNR and CDR2 FQNEAQ (reference sequence). The CDR3 is 19 residues long. DNA of the CDR3: TGTGCCAGCAGCGCAAACCCCGGACTAGCGGGGGGGTACACCGGGGAGCTGTTTTTT. Its translation is CASSANPGLAGGYTGELFF. The full variable domain, with the rest looked up from reference TRBV7-9 and TRBJ2-2, is DTGVSQNPRHKITKRGQNVTFRCDPISEHNRLYWYRQTLGQGPEFLTYFQNEAQLEKSRLLSDRFSAERPKGSFSTLEIQRTEQGDSAMYLCASSANPGLAGGYTGELFFGEGSRLTVL.

CDR3 sequence: CASRLSGATNEKLFF. The CDR3 DNA reads as TGTGCCAGCAGACTATCGGGTGCAACTAATGAAAAACTGTTTTTT. The V call is TRBV2, the J call TRBJ1-4; D is unresolved. Per the germline V gene, CDR1 is SNHLY and CDR2 is FYNNEI. The V and J ends lost 6 bases and 0 bases respectively, with 11 bases between them. The CDR3 spans 15 residues.

V usage is TRBV4-2 and J usage is TRBJ2-3, with 9 bases aligning to TRBD2. The V and J ends lost 4 bases and 4 bases, in that order; junction bases with no gene match: 9. The CDR3 sequence is 16 residues long. CDR1 is LGHNA, CDR2 YNFKEQ, per germline. CDR3 bases: TGTGCCAGCAGCCCACTGATGAGCGGGGGGTCAGATACGCAGTATTTT. This gives the protein CASSPLMSGGSDTQYF.